Listed below are T cell receptor beta chains from one sample, sequenced in a study of radiation and T cells in renal cell carcinoma. Generated by immunoSEQ multiplex PCR, the TCRdb table keeps only in-frame clones and is missing some. The data contain about 130,000 clones, approximately 80% of them singletons. The sample here was blood, taken from a patient whose treatment included radiotherapy and nephrectomy. The receptors derive from a woman aged 55-70 years with renal cell carcinoma. Both conserved end residues are part of each CDR3. A D gene is named only where the DNA matches it firmly. Size values are once, few and many counts, or a class for expanded clones, and some rows have none.

v_gene: TRBV10-3
abundance: -
d_gene: -
j_gene: TRBJ2-6
CDR3aa: CAISVPTGEANVLTF
CDR3nt: TGTGCCATCAGTGTCCCAACCGGTGAGGCCAACGTCCTGACTTTC

v_gene: TRBV11-2
abundance: -
d_gene: -
j_gene: TRBJ2-7
CDR3aa: CASSPSIAGYHEQYF
CDR3nt: TGTGCCAGCAGCCCCTCGATTGCAGGGTACCACGAGCAGTACTTC

v_gene: TRBV28
abundance: -
d_gene: -
j_gene: TRBJ2-5
CDR3aa: CASSSAGRHIQETQYF
CDR3nt: TGTGCCAGCAGCAGCGCCGGCAGACACATACAAGAGACCCAGTACTTC

v_gene: TRBV7-6
abundance: -
d_gene: -
j_gene: TRBJ1-1
CDR3aa: CASSPNRRTGRNTEAFF
CDR3nt: TGTGCCAGCAGCCCAAACCGACGAACCGGACGGAACACTGAAGCTTTCTTT

v_gene: TRBV7-9
abundance: once
d_gene: -
j_gene: TRBJ1-1
CDR3aa: CASSLGTSEYTEAFF
CDR3nt: TGTGCCAGCAGCTTAGGAACGTCGGAATACACTGAAGCTTTCTTT

v_gene: TRBV30
abundance: -
d_gene: TRBD2
j_gene: TRBJ2-2
CDR3aa: CAWKREFDTGELFF
CDR3nt: TGTGCCTGGAAGCGGGAGTTTGACACCGGGGAGCTGTTTTTT

v_gene: TRBV5-1
abundance: -
d_gene: TRBD2
j_gene: TRBJ2-1
CDR3aa: CASSRGGNNEQFF
CDR3nt: TGCGCCAGCAGCCGGGGGGGAAACAATGAGCAGTTCTTC

v_gene: TRBV5-6
abundance: once
d_gene: -
j_gene: TRBJ2-7
CDR3aa: CASSLGAGISYEQYF
CDR3nt: TGTGCCAGCAGCCTGGGGGCAGGGATCTCCTACGAGCAGTACTTC

v_gene: TRBV27
abundance: -
d_gene: -
j_gene: TRBJ2-5
CDR3aa: CASSFAGSITETQYF
CDR3nt: TGTGCCAGCAGTTTCGCGGGGAGCATAACGGAGACCCAGTACTTC

v_gene: TRBV5-4
abundance: -
d_gene: -
j_gene: TRBJ2-3
CDR3aa: CASSLDQLATDTQYF
CDR3nt: TGTGCCAGCAGCTTGGACCAGCTAGCCACAGATACGCAGTATTTT

v_gene: TRBV4-1
abundance: -
d_gene: -
j_gene: TRBJ1-2
CDR3aa: CASSQGLEPSYGYTF
CDR3nt: TGCGCCAGCAGCCAAGGATTGGAGCCCTCCTATGGCTACACCTTC

v_gene: TRBV6-5
abundance: -
d_gene: -
j_gene: TRBJ2-7
CDR3aa: CASSLGGNYEQYF
CDR3nt: TGTGCCAGCAGTTTAGGCGGAAACTACGAGCAGTACTTC

v_gene: TRBV28
abundance: -
d_gene: -
j_gene: TRBJ1-4
CDR3aa: CASTLGGSTNEKLFF
CDR3nt: TGTGCCAGCACCCTCGGCGGTAGCACTAATGAAAAACTGTTTTTT

v_gene: TRBV6-5
abundance: -
d_gene: -
j_gene: TRBJ2-3
CDR3aa: CASSYSAGTDTQYF
CDR3nt: TGTGCCAGCAGTTACTCGGCGGGGACAGATACGCAGTATTTT

v_gene: TRBV5-4
abundance: -
d_gene: -
j_gene: TRBJ1-1
CDR3aa: CASSFVSGSEAFF
CDR3nt: TGTGCCAGCAGCTTCGTGTCAGGGTCTGAAGCTTTCTTT

v_gene: TRBV6-5
abundance: -
d_gene: TRBD2
j_gene: TRBJ2-1
CDR3aa: CASSVTSGGYNEQFF
CDR3nt: TGTGCCAGCAGTGTCACTAGCGGGGGTTACAATGAGCAGTTCTTC

v_gene: TRBV4-3
abundance: few
d_gene: TRBD1
j_gene: TRBJ1-1
CDR3aa: CASSLEHRGTEAFF
CDR3nt: TGCGCCAGCAGCCTGGAACACAGGGGAACTGAAGCTTTCTTT

v_gene: TRBV28
abundance: -
d_gene: -
j_gene: TRBJ2-7
CDR3aa: CASSLKQGTTVEQYF
CDR3nt: TGTGCCAGCAGCCTAAAACAGGGAACTACGGTCGAGCAGTACTTC

v_gene: TRBV4-2
abundance: -
d_gene: -
j_gene: TRBJ1-3
CDR3aa: CASSQGGESGNTIYF
CDR3nt: TGTGCCAGCAGCCAGGGAGGGGAATCTGGAAACACCATATATTTT

v_gene: TRBV6-5
abundance: -
d_gene: -
j_gene: TRBJ2-5
CDR3aa: CASGATQETQYF
CDR3nt: TGTGCCAGCGGGGCCACCCAAGAGACCCAGTACTTC

v_gene: TRBV10-3
abundance: -
d_gene: -
j_gene: TRBJ1-1
CDR3aa: CAISARAPEAFF
CDR3nt: TGTGCCATCAGTGCCAGGGCCCCTGAAGCTTTCTTT

v_gene: TRBV2
abundance: -
d_gene: -
j_gene: TRBJ1-1
CDR3aa: CASSVPQGGAVEAFF
CDR3nt: TGTGCCAGCAGTGTTCCGCAGGGAGGCGCCGTCGAAGCTTTCTTT

v_gene: TRBV7-2
abundance: -
d_gene: -
j_gene: TRBJ2-3
CDR3aa: CASSSRRDTYTDTQYF
CDR3nt: TGTGCCAGCAGCTCCCGGAGGGACACCTACACAGATACGCAGTATTTT

v_gene: TRBV5-4
abundance: once
d_gene: -
j_gene: TRBJ2-3
CDR3aa: CASRRVIDSTDTQYF
CDR3nt: TGTGCCAGCAGACGTGTTATTGACAGCACAGATACGCAGTATTTT

v_gene: TRBV7-3
abundance: -
d_gene: -
j_gene: TRBJ1-3
CDR3aa: CASSSGRAAGNTIYF
CDR3nt: TGTGCCAGCAGCTCCGGCCGGGCGGCTGGAAACACCATATATTTT

v_gene: TRBV7-9
abundance: few
d_gene: TRBD1
j_gene: TRBJ1-4
CDR3aa: CASSPRDRGNEKLFF
CDR3nt: TGTGCCAGCAGCCCACGGGACAGGGGGAATGAAAAACTGTTTTTT

v_gene: TRBV6-6
abundance: -
d_gene: TRBD2
j_gene: TRBJ2-3
CDR3aa: CASTSGGSTDTQYF
CDR3nt: TGTGCCAGCACTAGCGGGGGGAGCACAGATACGCAGTATTTT

v_gene: TRBV11-3
abundance: -
d_gene: -
j_gene: TRBJ2-1
CDR3aa: CASSHQGEVSYNEQFF
CDR3nt: TGTGCCAGCAGCCACCAGGGAGAAGTGTCCTACAATGAGCAGTTCTTC

v_gene: TRBV10-3
abundance: -
d_gene: -
j_gene: TRBJ2-1
CDR3aa: CAISEQGLRYNEQFF
CDR3nt: TGTGCCATCAGTGAGCAGGGTTTAAGGTACAATGAGCAGTTCTTC

v_gene: TRBV2
abundance: -
d_gene: -
j_gene: TRBJ1-5
CDR3aa: CASSVETENQPQHF
CDR3nt: TGTGCCAGCAGTGTTGAGACTGAGAATCAGCCCCAGCATTTT

v_gene: TRBV12-5
abundance: -
d_gene: TRBD1
j_gene: TRBJ2-5
CDR3aa: CASAPGTGSVTETQYF
CDR3nt: TGTGCTAGTGCCCCTGGGACAGGGTCGGTCACAGAGACCCAGTACTTC

v_gene: TRBV5-1
abundance: -
d_gene: TRBD1
j_gene: TRBJ2-1
CDR3aa: CASSPTTGANEQFF
CDR3nt: TGCGCCAGCAGCCCAACGACAGGGGCGAATGAGCAGTTCTTC

v_gene: TRBV7-3
abundance: -
d_gene: -
j_gene: TRBJ2-7
CDR3aa: CASSLISGRGYEQYF
CDR3nt: TGTGCCAGCAGCTTAATCAGCGGCAGGGGATACGAGCAGTACTTC

v_gene: TRBV5-5
abundance: -
d_gene: -
j_gene: TRBJ1-1
CDR3aa: CASSLGSMGIVNTEAFF
CDR3nt: TGTGCCAGCAGCTTAGGTTCGATGGGCATCGTGAACACTGAAGCTTTCTTT

v_gene: TRBV4-1
abundance: -
d_gene: -
j_gene: TRBJ1-4
CDR3aa: CASSPTRGTADNEKLFF
CDR3nt: TGCGCCAGCAGCCCGACTAGGGGGACCGCCGATAATGAAAAACTGTTTTTT

v_gene: TRBV27
abundance: -
d_gene: TRBD1
j_gene: TRBJ2-5
CDR3aa: CASSLSSGQIQETQYF
CDR3nt: TGTGCCAGCAGTTTATCGTCGGGACAGATCCAAGAGACCCAGTACTTC

v_gene: TRBV4-3
abundance: -
d_gene: -
j_gene: TRBJ2-3
CDR3aa: CASSQDSPDTQYF
CDR3nt: TGCGCCAGCAGCCAAGATTCCCCAGATACGCAGTATTTT

v_gene: TRBV10-3
abundance: -
d_gene: TRBD1
j_gene: TRBJ1-6
CDR3aa: CAISGDRFSSPLHF
CDR3nt: TGTGCCATCAGTGGGGACAGGTTCTCTTCACCCCTCCACTTT

v_gene: TRBV28
abundance: -
d_gene: -
j_gene: TRBJ2-7
CDR3aa: CASSPPSYEQYF
CDR3nt: TGTGCCAGCAGCCCACCCTCCTACGAGCAGTACTTC

v_gene: TRBV2
abundance: -
d_gene: -
j_gene: TRBJ1-3
CDR3aa: CASSGRDNSGNTIYF
CDR3nt: TGTGCCAGCAGTGGAAGGGACAACTCTGGAAACACCATATATTTT

v_gene: TRBV5-4
abundance: -
d_gene: -
j_gene: TRBJ2-7
CDR3aa: CASSLVAGSLSEQYF
CDR3nt: TGTGCCAGCAGCTTGGTGGCAGGATCCCTATCGGAGCAGTACTTC

v_gene: TRBV27
abundance: -
d_gene: -
j_gene: TRBJ2-3
CDR3aa: CASSPTVLVTDTQYF
CDR3nt: TGTGCCAGCAGTCCGACAGTTTTGGTCACAGATACGCAGTATTTT

v_gene: TRBV5-4
abundance: -
d_gene: -
j_gene: TRBJ1-4
CDR3aa: CASSGGTARNEKLFF
CDR3nt: TGTGCCAGCAGCGGGGGGACGGCGAGGAATGAAAAACTGTTTTTT

v_gene: TRBV2
abundance: -
d_gene: TRBD1
j_gene: TRBJ2-2
CDR3aa: CASSVRTGRGTGELFF
CDR3nt: TGTGCCAGCAGTGTTAGGACAGGGAGAGGGACCGGGGAGCTGTTTTTT

v_gene: TRBV2
abundance: -
d_gene: TRBD1
j_gene: TRBJ1-1
CDR3aa: CASRGQGRNTEAFF
CDR3nt: TGTGCCAGCAGGGGACAGGGAAGGAACACTGAAGCTTTCTTT

v_gene: TRBV19
abundance: -
d_gene: -
j_gene: TRBJ1-2
CDR3aa: CASSATVGNDYGYTF
CDR3nt: TGTGCCAGTAGCGCCACGGTGGGGAACGACTATGGCTACACCTTC

v_gene: TRBV5-6
abundance: -
d_gene: -
j_gene: TRBJ1-2
CDR3aa: CASSLGAGPNYGYTF
CDR3nt: TGTGCCAGCAGCTTGGGCGCAGGGCCGAACTATGGCTACACCTTC

v_gene: TRBV18
abundance: few
d_gene: TRBD1
j_gene: TRBJ2-4
CDR3aa: CASSLQGQGKNIQYF
CDR3nt: TGTGCCAGCTCACTGCAGGGACAGGGCAAAAACATTCAGTACTTC

v_gene: TRBV28
abundance: -
d_gene: -
j_gene: TRBJ1-2
CDR3aa: CASRNSYGYTF
CDR3nt: TGTGCCAGCAGAAATTCTTATGGCTACACCTTC

v_gene: TRBV30
abundance: once
d_gene: TRBD1
j_gene: TRBJ2-1
CDR3aa: CAWQGDPSYNEQFF
CDR3nt: TGTGCCTGGCAGGGGGACCCCTCCTACAATGAGCAGTTCTTC

v_gene: TRBV6-6
abundance: -
d_gene: -
j_gene: TRBJ1-2
CDR3aa: CASSLRDNGYTF
CDR3nt: TGTGCCAGCAGCCTGCGGGACAACGGCTACACCTTC

v_gene: TRBV6-4
abundance: -
d_gene: -
j_gene: TRBJ2-1
CDR3aa: CASSLEGGVGINEQFF
CDR3nt: TGTGCCAGCAGCCTTGAAGGAGGGGTAGGGATCAATGAGCAGTTCTTC

v_gene: TRBV21-1
abundance: -
d_gene: -
j_gene: TRBJ2-7
CDR3aa: CASSKGASGRGGSNEQYF
CDR3nt: TGTGCCAGCAGCAAAGGGGCTAGCGGGAGAGGGGGTAGCAACGAGCAGTACTTC